One sample yielded the 22 T cell receptor beta chains listed below, sequenced in a study of T cell responses to AZD1222 COVID-19 vaccine. Measured with immunoSEQ multiplex PCR; TCRdb has only the in-frame clones, and not every one. Of approximately 90,000 clones in the sample, around 89% were seen once. The source was peripheral blood, collected 28 days after the second AZD1222 dose. These receptors were taken from an adult who received the AZD1222 COVID-19 vaccine.

This chain uses TRBV6-5 with TRBJ2-1; D may match TRBD1 or TRBD2 (6 bases each). Trimming cost V 4 bases and J 8 bases, with 15 bases left between them. Germline CDR1 is MNHEY and CDR2 is SVGAGI. CDR3 length equals 14 residues. As DNA, the CDR3 is TGTGCCAGCAGTTGGGGATGGGGGGCGTATGAGCAGTTCTTC. This sequence encodes CASSWGWGAYEQFF.

J is TRBJ1-2 and V is TRBV10-3; D uncertain. Germline V gives CDR1 ENHRY, CDR2 SYGVKD. The CDR3 sequence is 13 residues long. The V end lost 2 bases, the J end lost 4 bases, and 8 bases lay between the germline ends. The CDR3 loop reads CAISEIGLYGYTF. The CDR3 DNA is TGTGCCATCAGTGAGATAGGGCTCTATGGCTACACCTTC.

The V call is TRBV5-4, the J call TRBJ1-2; D gene ambiguous. There are 13 residues in the CDR3. Trimming cost V 6 bases and J 9 bases, with 18 bases left between them. Germline assignment: CDR1 SGHNT and CDR2 YYREEE (reference sequence). The CDR3 DNA sequence: TGTGCCAGCACCCCACGTGAAGGAAGTCGCTACACCTTC. This translates into CASTPREGSRYTF.

The J gene is TRBJ2-7, the V gene TRBV18; 7 nucleotides line up with TRBD1. The CDR3 runs 14 residues. V shed 8 bases and J 3 bases; nucleotides not matched to a gene: 10. CDR1 is KGHSH, CDR2 LQKENI, per germline. The CDR3 reads CASAKGAQGYEQYF. DNA of the CDR3: TGTGCCAGCGCAAAGGGGGCGCAGGGCTACGAGCAGTACTTC. The full variable domain, completed using reference TRBV18 and TRBJ2-7, is NAGVMQNPRHLVRRRGQEARLRCSPMKGHSHVYWYRQLPEEGLKFMVYLQKENIIDESGMPKERFSAEFPKEGPSILRIQQVVRGDSAAYFCASAKGAQGYEQYFGPGTRLTVT.

CDR3: CASSQVGRGSTGELFF. CDR3 nucleotides: TGTGCCAGCAGCCAAGTAGGGCGGGGGAGCACCGGGGAGCTGTTTTTT. This chain uses TRBV4-2 with TRBJ2-2; 7 nucleotides match TRBD2. The ends lost 1 base at V and 4 bases at J; junction bases unmatched: 6. CDR3 length: 16 amino acids. CDR1 is LGHNA and CDR2 is YNFKEQ in the germline V gene.

The chain carries TRBV19 and TRBJ2-3; the match to TRBD2 covers 8 bases. Germline loops: CDR1 LNHDA, CDR2 SQIVND (reference sequence). The ends lost 5 bases at V and 2 bases at J; junction bases unmatched: 6. CDR3 size: 15 residues. The CDR3 loop is CASSYSGGVTDTQYF. CDR3 bases: TGTGCCAGTAGTTACAGCGGGGGAGTCACAGATACGCAGTATTTT.

The V call is TRBV11-2, the J call TRBJ1-1; D might be TRBD1 (5 bases). The V end lost 2 bases, the J end lost 1 base, and 23 bases lay between the germline ends. The germline V gene encodes CDR1 SGHAT and CDR2 FQNNGV. This CDR3 region has 19 residues. CDR3 residues: CASSLLWPGKIDSNTEAFF. The CDR3 DNA reads as TGTGCCAGCAGCTTACTTTGGCCAGGGAAAATCGATTCGAACACTGAAGCTTTCTTT.

This clone has a single count. The chain has TRBV27 and TRBJ2-1; 7 bases agree with TRBD2. From germline, CDR1 is MNHEY and CDR2 SMNVEV (reference sequence). CDR3 length equals 12 residues. V gave up 3 bases and J gave up 9 bases; unmatched junction bases: 2. The CDR3 protein is CASSFIAGEQFF. The CDR3 region has the DNA TGTGCCAGCAGTTTCATAGCGGGTGAGCAGTTCTTC.

This clone was observed once. V is TRBV25-1 and J is TRBJ1-3; D might be TRBD1 (6 bases). This CDR3 has 15 amino acids. Germline lookup yields CDR1 MGHDK and CDR2 SYGVNS. Trimming left V 4 bases short and J 1 base short, with 11 bases between. The chain's CDR3 is CASSGRGASGNTIYF. CDR3 DNA: TGTGCCAGCAGTGGACGGGGGGCATCTGGAAACACCATATATTTT.

V usage is TRBV19 and J usage is TRBJ1-2; TRBD1 might be the D (6 bases). In germline, CDR1 is LNHDA, CDR2 SQIVND (reference sequence). The CDR3 extends over 11 amino acids. V was pared by 7 bases and J by 4 bases, with 7 bases between. CDR3 protein: CASTGAYGYTF. DNA of the CDR3: TGTGCCAGTACAGGGGCCTATGGCTACACCTTC.

The J gene is TRBJ1-6, the V gene TRBV5-4, with TRBD1 identical over 8 bases. Germline V CDR1 and CDR2: SGHNT, YYREEE (reference sequence). This CDR3 has 14 amino acids. With V trimmed by 4 bases and J by 8 bases, 5 bases remained unmatched. Here the CDR3 reads CASSPQGADSPLHF. For the CDR3, the DNA is TGTGCCAGCAGCCCCCAGGGGGCAGATTCACCCCTCCACTTT. The full variable domain, completed using reference TRBV5-4 and TRBJ1-6, is ETGVTQSPTHLIKTRGQQVTLRCSSQSGHNTVSWYQQALGQGPQFIFQYYREEENGRGNFPPRFSGLQFPNYSSELNVNALELDDSALYLCASSPQGADSPLHFGNGTRLTVT.

This chain uses TRBV4-3 with TRBJ2-2, with D uncertain. This CDR3 spans 14 amino acids. Germline V gene lookup returns CDR1 LGHNA and CDR2 YSLEER. V was pared by 1 base and J by 1 base, with 4 bases between. CDR3 in DNA: TGCGCCAGCAGCCAAGTAGAGAACACCGGGGAGCTGTTTTTT. This codes for CASSQVENTGELFF.

The chain combines TRBV19 with TRBJ2-5; no clear D gene. This CDR3 comprises 16 residues. The germline V gene has CDR1 LNHDA and CDR2 SQIVND (reference sequence). V was clipped by 0 bases and J by 1 base, with 12 bases between them. The CDR3 DNA follows: TGTGCCAGTAGTATAGATCAAGTCACAGCCCAAGAGACCCAGTACTTC. Its translation: CASSIDQVTAQETQYF.

CDR3 DNA: TGTGCCAGCAGCCTAGGGACGGGGAGGATTAACTATGGCTACACCTTC. Translated: CASSLGTGRINYGYTF. The gene calls are TRBV5-4 and TRBJ1-2, with D possibly TRBD1 on 5 matching bases. CDR3 length equals 16 residues. V dropped 4 bases and J dropped 1 base, with 17 bases sitting between them. The germline V gene encodes CDR1 SGHNT and CDR2 YYREEE (reference sequence). Full variable domain (missing parts from reference TRBV5-4 and TRBJ1-2): ETGVTQSPTHLIKTRGQQVTLRCSSQSGHNTVSWYQQALGQGPQFIFQYYREEENGRGNFPPRFSGLQFPNYSSELNVNALELDDSALYLCASSLGTGRINYGYTFGSGTRLTVV.

This clone was counted between two and nine times. The CDR3 DNA reads as TGTGCCAGCACGGGTAGGGGGGGCCGGCAGCCCCAGCATTTT. Protein: CASTGRGGRQPQHF. This chain links TRBV6-5 with TRBJ1-5; possibly TRBD1 for D (6 bases). The CDR3 has 14 residues. Per the germline V gene, CDR1 is MNHEY and CDR2 is SVGAGI. The V end lost 7 bases, the J end lost 7 bases, and 17 bases lay between the germline ends.

The genes are TRBV19 and TRBJ1-2; 8 bases are shared with TRBD1. The CDR3 loop spans 16 amino acids. CDR1 LNHDA and CDR2 SQIVND come from the germline V gene (reference sequence). V gave up 6 bases and J gave up 4 bases; unmatched junction bases: 13. CDR3 residues: CASSVWDRQPIYGYTF. The DNA for the CDR3 is TGTGCCAGTAGCGTATGGGACAGGCAACCAATCTATGGCTACACCTTC.

The chain joins TRBV7-2 to TRBJ2-3; the match to TRBD2 covers 13 bases. Germline V gene lookup returns CDR1 SGHTA and CDR2 FQGNSA. Unmatched junction bases numbered 8, after V lost 2 bases and J lost 3 bases. The CDR3 has 18 residues. Here the CDR3 DNA reads TGTGCCAGCAGCTTATTGACTAGCGGGGGGTTTAGGACAGATACGCAGTATTTT. It specifies CASSLLTSGGFRTDTQYF. The whole variable domain, filled in from reference TRBV7-2 and TRBJ2-3, reads GAGVSQSPSNKVTEKGKDVELRCDPISGHTALYWYRQSLGQGLEFLIYFQGNSAPDKSGLPSDRFSAERTGGSVSTLTIQRTQQEDSAVYLCASSLLTSGGFRTDTQYFGPGTRLTVL.

This chain uses TRBV19 with TRBJ2-6, with 8 nucleotides matching TRBD1. Losses at the gene ends were 7 bases for V and 2 bases for J; bases not matched to a gene: 13. Germline CDR1 is LNHDA and CDR2 is SQIVND (reference sequence). The CDR3 totals 18 residues. DNA of the CDR3: TGTGCCAGTACCCTCTACAGGGGGTTCTCCCCTGGGGCCAACGTCCTGACTTTC. It is translated as CASTLYRGFSPGANVLTF.

This clone was observed a few times. This chain joins TRBV2 and TRBJ1-2, with 7 bases aligning to TRBD1. There are 13 residues in the CDR3. Germline assignment: CDR1 SNHLY and CDR2 FYNNEI. The ends lost 5 bases at V and 4 bases at J; junction bases unmatched: 4. DNA of the CDR3: TGTGCCAGCAGTCAAGACAGGGTCTATGGCTACACCTTC. It yields the protein CASSQDRVYGYTF. The whole variable domain, remainder taken from reference TRBV2 and TRBJ1-2, is EPEVTQTPSHQVTQMGQEVILRCVPISNHLYFYWYRQILGQKVEFLVSFYNNEISEKSEIFDDQFSVERPDGSNFTLKIRSTKLEDSAMYFCASSQDRVYGYTFGSGTRLTVV.

The V gene is TRBV7-2, the J gene TRBJ2-2; no definite D call. V lost 7 bases and J 6 bases, leaving 12 bases between the germline ends. Germline V gene data show CDR1 as SGHTA and CDR2 as FQGNSA. The CDR3 is made up of 13 amino acids. The DNA of the CDR3 is TGTGCCAGCACCCTTAGTGGCCCCGGGGAGCTGTTTTTT. This codes for CASTLSGPGELFF.

The rearrangement uses TRBV18 and TRBJ1-2, with TRBD1 matching 7 bases. This CDR3 is built from 14 residues. Germline values: CDR1 KGHSH, CDR2 LQKENI. The V segment lost 3 bases and the J segment 3 bases; nucleotides outside the gene matches: 4. For the CDR3, the DNA is TGTGCCAGCTCACCTACCCAGGGGGACTATGGCTACACCTTC. Its protein product is CASSPTQGDYGYTF.

A single count supports this clone. The CDR3 sequence: CASSGRFTEETQYF. As DNA, the CDR3 is TGTGCCAGCAGCGGAAGGTTCACTGAGGAGACCCAGTACTTC. J is TRBJ2-5 and V is TRBV7-9; D is unclear. V dropped 5 bases and J dropped 5 bases, with 15 bases sitting between them. Germline-derived CDR1 and CDR2 are SEHNR and FQNEAQ (reference sequence). The CDR3 consists of 14 residues.